Detailed here is one T cell receptor (beta chain). Its antigen is as yet unknown. Dot-blot hybridization genotyped cervical HPV amplified with MY09/MY11 PCR. The sample comes from a study of T cells in women clearing cervical HPV infection. The wider study: Cases' blood sampling followed lesion detection by median around 23 weeks (90 to 200). Whole-study results and caveats: CIN3+ cases had significantly higher TCR richness than controls; evenness did not differ.

Measured with immunoSEQ multiplex PCR; TCRdb has only the in-frame clones, and not every one. The table lists about 33,000 clones. Source material: blood buffy coat. The sequence came from a woman between 18 and 75 years old with a cervical HPV16 infection that either progressed to CIN3+ or cleared (not recorded which).

CDR3 in amino acids: CASSSSTDTQYF. The part of the CDR3 DNA that was read is TGTGCCAGCAGCTCGAGCACAGATACG. The chain couples TRBV13 to TRBJ2-3, with D uncertain. The sequence runs out 3 residues before the end of the CDR3; the remainder is reconstructed from the germline J gene. V shed 4 bases and J shed 0 bases, with 2 bases lying between them. Germline V gives CDR1 PRHDT, CDR2 FYEKMQ (reference sequence). This CDR3 is built from 12 residues.